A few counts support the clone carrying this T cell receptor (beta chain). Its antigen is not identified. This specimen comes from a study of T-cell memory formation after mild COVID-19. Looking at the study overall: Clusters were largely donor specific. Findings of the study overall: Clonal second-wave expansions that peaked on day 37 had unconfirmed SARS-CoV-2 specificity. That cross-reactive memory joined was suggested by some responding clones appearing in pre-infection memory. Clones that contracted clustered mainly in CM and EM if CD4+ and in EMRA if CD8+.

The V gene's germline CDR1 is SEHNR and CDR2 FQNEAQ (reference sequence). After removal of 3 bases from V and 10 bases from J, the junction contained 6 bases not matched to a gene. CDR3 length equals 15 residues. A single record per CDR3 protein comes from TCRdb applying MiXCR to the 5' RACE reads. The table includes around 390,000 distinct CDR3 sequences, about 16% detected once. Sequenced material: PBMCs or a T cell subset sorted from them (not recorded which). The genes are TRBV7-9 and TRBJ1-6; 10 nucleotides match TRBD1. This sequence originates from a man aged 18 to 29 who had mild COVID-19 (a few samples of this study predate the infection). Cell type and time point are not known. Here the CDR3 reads CASSLETGGHSPLHF. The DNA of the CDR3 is TGTGCCAGCAGCTTGGAGACAGGGGGCCACTCACCCCTCCACTTT.